Shown below are 25 T cell receptor beta chains from a single sample sequenced in a study of cytomegalovirus exposure and HLA in healthy donors. PCR was performed using 60 Vbeta and 13 Jbeta primers. Measured with immunoSEQ multiplex PCR; TCRdb has only the in-frame clones, and not every one. The sample has 85,000 to 95,000 clones, over 60% seen once; the top ten hold 5.3%. The sample comprised PBMCs. All receptors derive from a man aged 25 to 40 in good health and CMV-seropositive.

The chain is built from TRBV7-2 and TRBJ1-1; D is unclear. The germline gives CDR1 SGHTA, CDR2 FQGNSA. CDR3 length equals 15 residues. V lost 1 base and J 0 bases, leaving 9 bases between the germline ends. The DNA of the CDR3 is TGTGCCAGCAGCTTAGTGTCGGTTCTGAACACTGAAGCTTTCTTT. Encoded protein: CASSLVSVLNTEAFF.

There are a few counts of this clone. This chain uses TRBV5-5 with TRBJ2-1, with TRBD2 as a possible D gene (5 bases). V lost 4 bases and J lost 2, with 10 bases in between. The CDR3 consists of 14 residues. Germline CDR1 and CDR2: SGHKS and YYEKEE (reference sequence). The CDR3 here is CASSQTIAYNEQFF. For the CDR3, the DNA is TGTGCCAGCAGCCAGACTATCGCCTACAATGAGCAGTTCTTC.

V and J are TRBV19 and TRBJ1-2; TRBD1 might be the D (5 bases). Germline values: CDR1 LNHDA, CDR2 SQIVND (reference sequence). V lost 3 bases and J 1 base, leaving 12 bases between the germline ends. The CDR3 extends over 15 amino acids. The chain's CDR3 is CASSIVGLGNYGYTF. CDR3 nucleotide sequence: TGTGCCAGTAGTATTGTGGGACTCGGTAACTATGGCTACACCTTC.

J is TRBJ1-1 and V is TRBV7-9; TRBD1 might be the D (6 bases). Germline V lookup: CDR1 SEHNR, CDR2 FQNEAQ (reference sequence). The ends were cut back, 8 bases at V and 6 bases at J, with 13 bases in the middle. This CDR3 contains 12 residues. CDR3 protein: CASGAGAAEAFF. CDR3 coding DNA: TGTGCCAGCGGCGCAGGGGCGGCTGAAGCTTTCTTT.

In its sample, this clone was seen once. The rearrangement joins TRBV9 to TRBJ2-3; possibly TRBD2 for D (7 bases). The CDR3 extends over 14 amino acids. V was cut by 4 bases and J by 6 bases, with 15 bases left in between. The germline V gene encodes CDR1 SGDLS and CDR2 YYNGEE. CDR3 in DNA: TGTGCCAGCAGCCAAGGGGGGGGGCTGGATACGCAGTATTTT. Its protein product is CASSQGGGLDTQYF.

The sample holds one count of this clone. The rearrangement links TRBV6-1 to TRBJ2-1; possible D gene TRBD2, 5 bases. The CDR3 totals 16 residues. The germline V gene has CDR1 MNHNS and CDR2 SASEGT. Trimming shortened V by 1 base and J by 8 bases, and 18 bases separated the two germline ends. CDR3 sequence reads: CASSEERVVVGDEQFF. The CDR3, as DNA: TGTGCCAGCAGTGAAGAGCGAGTCGTGGTCGGGGATGAGCAGTTCTTC.

V and J are TRBV5-1 and TRBJ2-6, with 10 positions matching TRBD2. The V gene end was trimmed by 2 bases and the J gene end by 0 bases; junction bases not matched to a gene: 8. The CDR3 extends over 19 amino acids. Germline-derived CDR1 and CDR2 are SGHRS and YFSETQ. The CDR3 region is CASSFSPSGGLSGANVLTF. Written as DNA, the CDR3 is TGCGCCAGCAGCTTCTCACCTAGCGGGGGCCTCTCTGGGGCCAACGTCCTGACTTTC.

The rearrangement links TRBV11-2 to TRBJ2-1, with TRBD1 matching 7 bases. Trimming took 5 bases from V and 5 from J; bases not matched to a gene: 9. Germline lookup yields CDR1 SGHAT and CDR2 FQNNGV. This CDR3 is built from 15 residues. For the CDR3, the DNA is TGTGCCAGCAGCGAGCTCCGGGACAGTCACAATGAGCAGTTCTTC. This translates into CASSELRDSHNEQFF.

This chain connects TRBV7-9 to TRBJ2-7; 12 nucleotides agree with TRBD2. CDR3 length: 15 residues. The trim removed 2 bases at V and 6 bases at J, leaving 5 bases unmatched. Germline CDR1 reads SEHNR; CDR2 reads FQNEAQ (reference sequence). DNA for the CDR3: TGTGCCAGCAGCTTAATGTCTAGCGGGAGGGGCGAGCAGTACTTC. Translating gives CASSLMSSGRGEQYF.

This chain links TRBV27 with TRBJ1-6; D may be TRBD1 (5 bases). The CDR3 contains 14 residues. The germline V gene has CDR1 MNHEY and CDR2 SMNVEV (reference sequence). The germline V and J ends were trimmed by 10 bases and 7 bases, with 17 bases remaining between them. The CDR3 sequence: CATNSGTSNSPLHF. For the CDR3, the DNA is TGTGCCACCAACTCCGGGACTTCAAATTCACCCCTCCACTTT.

This rearrangement joins TRBV6-1 to TRBJ1-6; D remains unclear. Germline-derived CDR1 and CDR2 are MNHNS and SASEGT. V was pared by 4 bases and J by 6 bases, with 10 bases between. There are 14 residues in the CDR3. CDR3 sequence reads: CASSAGPSNSPLHF. CDR3 bases: TGTGCCAGCAGTGCTGGCCCCTCTAATTCACCCCTCCACTTT.

This clone has more than one count but fewer than ten. The chain joins TRBV7-9 to TRBJ1-4; unclear D gene. V gave up 2 bases and J gave up 8 bases, with 12 bases separating them. Per the germline V gene, CDR1 is SEHNR and CDR2 is FQNEAQ (reference sequence). The CDR3 extends over 14 amino acids. In nucleotides, the CDR3 is TGTGCCAGCAGCTTAAGTCCGGGTTGGGAAAAACTGTTTTTT. This sequence encodes CASSLSPGWEKLFF.

V usage is TRBV18 and J usage is TRBJ2-7; 7 bases agree with TRBD1. Germline V CDR1 and CDR2: KGHSH, LQKENI. The V gene end was trimmed by 3 bases and the J gene end by 3 bases; junction bases not matched to a gene: 14. CDR3 length: 17 residues. CDR3 amino acids: CASSPKIRQGRVYEQYF. In nucleotides, the CDR3 is TGTGCCAGCTCACCTAAGATTCGACAGGGAAGGGTCTACGAGCAGTACTTC.

This clone has more than one count but fewer than ten. This chain uses TRBV28 with TRBJ2-7; 11 bases match TRBD1. The V gene's germline CDR1 is MDHEN and CDR2 SYDVKM. The CDR3 has 15 amino acids. Trimming took 5 bases from V and 0 from J; bases not matched to a gene: 3. Written as DNA, the CDR3 is TGTGCCAGCAGTGGGGACAGGGGGGACTCCTACGAGCAGTACTTC. It is translated as CASSGDRGDSYEQYF.

The chain joins TRBV6-5 to TRBJ1-2; TRBD1 agrees at 8 bases. The CDR3 length is 16 residues. The trim removed 2 bases at V and 6 bases at J, leaving 11 bases unmatched. Per the germline V gene, CDR1 is MNHEY and CDR2 is SVGAGI. The CDR3 sequence: CASSYGGTGPGDGYTF. The CDR3 nucleotides are TGTGCCAGCAGTTACGGAGGGACAGGTCCGGGGGATGGCTACACCTTC.

The chain combines TRBV2 with TRBJ2-1, with 10 bases fitting TRBD2. There are 15 residues in the CDR3. After removal of 5 bases from V and 4 bases from J, the junction contained 5 bases not matched to a gene. CDR1 and CDR2 (germline): SNHLY, FYNNEI. CDR3 protein: CASSSTSGVYNEQFF. The CDR3 DNA sequence: TGTGCCAGCAGTTCAACTAGCGGGGTTTACAATGAGCAGTTCTTC.

This clone has only one observation. The V gene is TRBV27, the J gene TRBJ2-7; 7 bases are shared with TRBD2. The V and J ends lost 5 bases and 0 bases, in that order; junction bases with no gene match: 4. Germline CDR1 MNHEY, CDR2 SMNVEV (reference sequence). The CDR3 is made up of 14 amino acids. CDR3 amino acids: CASSEAGTSYEQYF. CDR3 bases: TGTGCCAGCAGTGAAGCGGGGACCTCCTACGAGCAGTACTTC.

The rearrangement joins TRBV6-5 to TRBJ1-2; 8 bases line up with TRBD1. Trimming cost V 7 bases and J 7 bases; bases outside gene matches: 11. Germline CDR1 is MNHEY and CDR2 is SVGAGI. The CDR3 is 14 residues long. CDR3 DNA: TGTGCCAGCATCCCTGCCGGGACAGGAGTTGGCTACACCTTC. It is translated as CASIPAGTGVGYTF.

The chain uses TRBV4-1 and TRBJ2-5; perhaps TRBD2 as D (6 bases). CDR3 length: 16 residues. CDR1 MGHRA and CDR2 YSYEKL come from the germline V gene. V was trimmed by 2 bases and J by 1 base, leaving 14 bases between them. The CDR3 loop reads CASSQPSEGSQETQYF. The CDR3 bases are TGCGCCAGCAGCCAACCCTCGGAGGGGAGCCAAGAGACCCAGTACTTC.

The V call is TRBV9, the J call TRBJ2-1, with a possible D match to TRBD1 (6 bases). V lost 0 bases to trimming and J lost 10 bases, with 14 bases between them. Germline V gene lookup returns CDR1 SGDLS and CDR2 YYNGEE. CDR3 length equals 14 residues. The CDR3 protein is CASSVDRVVGEQFF. CDR3 in DNA: TGTGCCAGCAGCGTAGACAGGGTGGTCGGGGAGCAGTTCTTC.

V usage is TRBV2 and J usage is TRBJ2-3; the match to TRBD2 covers 8 bases. CDR1 is SNHLY, CDR2 FYNNEI, per germline. The CDR3 is made up of 16 amino acids. After removal of 7 bases from V and 2 bases from J, the junction contained 11 bases not matched to a gene. CDR3 amino acids: CASTDGVAGNTDTQYF. The DNA of the CDR3 is TGTGCCAGCACTGACGGCGTAGCGGGGAACACAGATACGCAGTATTTT.

This clone was recorded a few times. The CDR3: CASSFRGFGSYNEQFF. In DNA form, the CDR3 reads TGTGCCAGCAGCTTCCGGGGGTTCGGCTCCTACAATGAGCAGTTCTTC. The gene calls are TRBV5-4 and TRBJ2-1; maybe TRBD2 (6 bases). Germline-derived CDR1 and CDR2 are SGHNT and YYREEE (reference sequence). This CDR3 has 16 residues. Trimming removed 2 bases from V and 0 bases from J, with 12 bases in between.

This chain joins TRBV5-6 and TRBJ2-1; 9 nucleotides align to TRBD1. CDR1 is SGHDT and CDR2 is YYEEEE in the germline V gene. The V segment lost 1 base and the J segment 3 bases; nucleotides outside the gene matches: 2. The CDR3 totals 15 residues. CDR3 residues: CASSLTGQGYNEQFF. The CDR3 bases are TGTGCCAGCAGCTTGACGGGACAGGGCTACAATGAGCAGTTCTTC.

This clone was picked up a small number of times. The chain joins TRBV4-1 to TRBJ2-6; 10 nucleotides match TRBD1. This CDR3 has 19 residues. V shed 0 bases and J 0 bases; nucleotides not matched to a gene: 5. Germline assignment: CDR1 MGHRA and CDR2 YSYEKL. CDR3 DNA sequence: TGCGCCAGCAGCCAAGAATGGGACAGGGGCCTCTCTGGGGCCAACGTCCTGACTTTC. Protein product: CASSQEWDRGLSGANVLTF.

V usage is TRBV27 and J usage is TRBJ2-4, with TRBD2 identical over 7 bases. Per germline, CDR1 MNHEY and CDR2 SMNVEV (reference sequence). J gave up 5 bases and V 5 bases, and 9 bases lay outside the gene matches. This CDR3 comprises 15 residues. The CDR3 is CASSPLGGVENIQYF. CDR3 nucleotide sequence: TGTGCCAGCAGTCCCCTGGGGGGGGTGGAAAACATTCAGTACTTC.